Each of the 8 T cell receptor beta chains below was sequenced from the same sample in a study of blood T cell repertoires in COVID-19. The method was immunoSEQ multiplex PCR; TCRdb's version includes in-frame clones alone and lacks a portion of them. Of approximately 120,000 clones in the sample, over 70% are singletons; the top ten hold about 6.3%. The sequenced sample was peripheral blood. These receptors were taken from a man of 80 years or more with active or convalescent COVID-19.

This chain joins TRBV7-9 and TRBJ1-3; D is uncertain. The CDR3 is made up of 14 amino acids. Germline V gene sequence: CDR1 SEHNR, CDR2 FQNEAQ (reference sequence). V gave up 2 bases and J gave up 4 bases, with 9 bases separating them. DNA for the CDR3: TGTGCCAGCAGCTTATTGGGCTCCGGAAACACCATATATTTT. This sequence encodes CASSLLGSGNTIYF.

The rearrangement uses TRBV19 and TRBJ1-6; D may be TRBD1 (6 bases). This CDR3 has 14 amino acids. Trimming took 0 bases from V and 9 from J, leaving 9 bases between them. Germline V lookup: CDR1 LNHDA, CDR2 SQIVND (reference sequence). The CDR3 coding sequence is TGTGCCAGTAGTATAGACAGGGGTGGTTCACCCCTCCACTTT. Its translation is CASSIDRGGSPLHF.

The rearrangement uses TRBV6-5 and TRBJ2-2; 7 nucleotides line up with TRBD1. CDR1 and CDR2 from the germline V gene are MNHEY and SVGAGI. The CDR3 runs to 13 residues. V lost 7 bases and J lost 9; bases outside the gene matches: 8. CDR3 region: CASKDRIVRELFF. In DNA, the CDR3 is TGTGCCAGCAAGGACAGGATTGTAAGGGAGCTGTTTTTT.

In its sample, this clone was seen once. This chain joins TRBV2 and TRBJ1-1; D is possibly TRBD1 (6 bases). This CDR3 has 13 residues. V was shortened by 8 bases and J by 4 bases, with 14 bases between the two germline ends. Germline-derived CDR1 and CDR2 are SNHLY and FYNNEI. Here the CDR3 reads CASGKQGGTEAFF. The CDR3 DNA sequence: TGTGCCAGCGGGAAACAGGGCGGCACTGAAGCTTTCTTT.

The CDR3 here is CASSGQGAPGETQYF. The CDR3 nucleotides are TGTGCCAGCAGTGGACAGGGGGCGCCCGGTGAGACCCAGTACTTC. The rearrangement joins TRBV2 to TRBJ2-5, with TRBD1 identical over 10 bases. After removal of 4 bases from V and 5 bases from J, the junction contained 7 bases not matched to a gene. This CDR3 is built from 15 residues. In germline, CDR1 is SNHLY, CDR2 FYNNEI.

J is TRBJ2-1 and V is TRBV7-3; 7 nucleotides align to TRBD2. The CDR3 has 16 residues. Germline CDR1 SGHTA, CDR2 FQGTGA. Unmatched junction bases numbered 10, after V lost 1 base and J lost 7 bases. The DNA for the CDR3 is TGTGCCAGCAGCTTAATTGGCGGGAGTTCTTCGAATGAGCAGTTCTTC. Translation gives CASSLIGGSSSNEQFF.

V gene TRBV7-9 combines with J gene TRBJ1-1, with D possibly matching TRBD1 (5 bases). V shed 3 bases and J shed 1 base, with 9 bases lying between them. Germline CDR1 and CDR2: SEHNR and FQNEAQ (reference sequence). The CDR3 has 14 residues. CDR3 DNA sequence: TGTGCCAGCAGCTTCGGGGGAGGGAACACTGAAGCTTTCTTT. Its translation: CASSFGGGNTEAFF.

The gene calls are TRBV5-6 and TRBJ1-1, with a possible D match to TRBD1 (6 bases). Germline CDR1 and CDR2: SGHDT and YYEEEE. There are 15 residues in the CDR3. The V end was cut by 4 bases, the J end by 3 bases, with 16 bases between. The CDR3 DNA reads as TGTGCCAGCAGCAAAACAGGGAAGGGGTACACTGAAGCTTTCTTT. This encodes CASSKTGKGYTEAFF.